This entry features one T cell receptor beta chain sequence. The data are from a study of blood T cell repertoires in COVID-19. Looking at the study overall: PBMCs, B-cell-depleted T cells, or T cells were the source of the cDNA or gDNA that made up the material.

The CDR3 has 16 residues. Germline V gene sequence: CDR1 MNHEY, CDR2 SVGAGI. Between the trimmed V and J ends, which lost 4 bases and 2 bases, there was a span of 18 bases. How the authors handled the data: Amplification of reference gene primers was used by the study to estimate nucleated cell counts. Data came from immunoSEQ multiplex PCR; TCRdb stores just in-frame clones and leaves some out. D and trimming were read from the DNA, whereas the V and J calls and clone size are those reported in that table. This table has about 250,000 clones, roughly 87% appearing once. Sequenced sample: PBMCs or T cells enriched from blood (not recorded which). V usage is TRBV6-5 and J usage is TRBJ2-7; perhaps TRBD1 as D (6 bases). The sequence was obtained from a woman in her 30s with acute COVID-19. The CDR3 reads CASSFYMTGTTYEQYF. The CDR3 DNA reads TGTGCCAGCAGTTTTTATATGACCGGGACAACCTACGAGCAGTACTTC.